This TCR beta chain originates from a study of shared clonotypes between healthy human individuals. Trimming took 0 bases from V and 4 from J, leaving 8 bases between them. Per germline, CDR1 SGDLS and CDR2 YYNGEE. This CDR3 spans 15 amino acids. Authors' data handling: ImmunoSEQ supplied junction-only sequences lacking quality scores, so filtering was different. The assay was immunoSEQ multiplex PCR, and TCRdb's table has in-frame clones only and misses some. V and J calls and clone size are copied from that table; D and trimming were computed from the DNA. The sample contains approximately 500,000 clones, nearly 80% of which appear only once.

The TCR originated in a woman in her thirties or forties in good health. Some clones in this sample may be carry-over from other donors' samples. The chain links TRBV9 to TRBJ2-6; D gene unclear. The material sequenced was PBMCs. CDR3 bases: TGTGCCAGCAGCGTAGGAGGTTTCGGGGCCAACGTCCTGACTTTC. This translates into CASSVGGFGANVLTF.